This T cell receptor beta chain comes out of a study of blood T cell repertoires in COVID-19. For the study at large: Samples of COVID-19 (acute and convalescent) were obtained from the United States, Italy and Spain.

Authors' analysis steps: Cell counts per sample came from amplifying reference gene primers. TCRdb keeps only in-frame clones here, not all; method: immunoSEQ multiplex PCR. V and J calls and clone size follow that table, whereas D and trimming were derived from the DNA. The sample consists of fewer than 250,000 clones, roughly three quarters of them appearing once. The germline V gene encodes CDR1 SGDLS and CDR2 YYNGEE. This CDR3 has 14 amino acids. V was trimmed by 3 bases and J by 8 bases, leaving 15 bases between them. Cohorts were assigned according to the clinical history that participants reported.

The chain carries TRBV9 and TRBJ2-1, with D possibly being TRBD2 (6 bases). The sequence was collected from a woman aged 45-59 years with acute COVID-19. The sequenced material came from PBMCs or T cells enriched from blood (not recorded which). Here the CDR3 reads CASSEETRWYEQFF. CDR3 in DNA: TGTGCCAGCAGCGAGGAGACTAGGTGGTATGAGCAGTTCTTC.